The subject of this entry is one T cell receptor (beta chain). Original data processing: Amplifying reference gene primers gave estimates of nucleated cell counts. The method was immunoSEQ multiplex PCR; TCRdb's version includes in-frame clones alone and lacks a portion of them. That table supplies the V and J calls and clone size; D and trimming were determined from the DNA. The data contain approximately 310,000 clones, about nine tenths of them singletons. With V trimmed by 3 bases and J by 7 bases, 18 bases remained unmatched. CDR3 length equals 17 residues. Germline V gene sequence: CDR1 SGHRS, CDR2 YFSETQ. The data derive from a study of blood T cell repertoires in COVID-19.

The source is a man aged 55-75 years who had recovered from COVID-19. Sequences were obtained from PBMCs or T cells enriched from blood (not recorded which). This rearrangement joins TRBV5-1 to TRBJ2-7; 8 nucleotides match TRBD2. The CDR3 loop reads CASSSLGLAGTRGEQYF. CDR3 in DNA: TGCGCCAGCAGCTCCCTCGGACTAGCCGGCACGAGGGGGGAGCAGTACTTC.